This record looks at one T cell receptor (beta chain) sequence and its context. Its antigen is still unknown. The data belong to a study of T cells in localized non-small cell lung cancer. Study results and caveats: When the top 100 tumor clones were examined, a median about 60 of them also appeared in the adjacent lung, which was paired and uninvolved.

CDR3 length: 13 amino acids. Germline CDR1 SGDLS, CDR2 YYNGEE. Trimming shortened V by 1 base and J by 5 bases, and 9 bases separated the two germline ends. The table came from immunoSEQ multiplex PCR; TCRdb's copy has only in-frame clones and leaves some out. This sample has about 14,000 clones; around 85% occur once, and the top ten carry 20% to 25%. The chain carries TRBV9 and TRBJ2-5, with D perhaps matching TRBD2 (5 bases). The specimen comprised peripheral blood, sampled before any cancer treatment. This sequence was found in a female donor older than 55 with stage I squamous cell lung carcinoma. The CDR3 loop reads CASSVWSGETQYF. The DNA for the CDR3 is TGTGCCAGCAGCGTATGGTCGGGGGAGACCCAGTACTTC. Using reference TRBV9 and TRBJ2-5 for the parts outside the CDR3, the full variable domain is DSGVTQTPKHLITATGQRVTLRCSPRSGDLSVYWYQQSLDQGLQFLIQYYNGEERAKGNILERFSAQQFPDLHSELNLSSLELGDSALYFCASSVWSGETQYFGPGTRLLVL.